Listed below are T cell receptor beta chains from one sample, sequenced in a study of blood T cell repertoires in COVID-19. Libraries were prepared by immunoSEQ multiplex PCR; TCRdb keeps only in-frame clonotypes and omits some of them. The sample shows approximately 100,000 clones, roughly 92% of them seen only once. Sequenced input: peripheral blood. Source of these receptors: a man aged 60-69 years with acute or convalescent COVID-19. Both conserved end residues are part of each CDR3. Fields, in order: J gene, V gene, D gene, clone size, CDR3 protein, CDR3 DNA. D genes are given only for firm matches. Expanded clones get a size class; other rows say once, few or many, or leave the size out.

TRBJ2-3	TRBV28	TRBD2	once	CASSLRRETDTQYF	TGTGCCAGCAGTTTACGGCGGGAGACAGATACGCAGTATTTT
TRBJ2-1	TRBV28	-	-	CASTMGLLSYNEQFF	TGTGCCAGCACCATGGGACTCCTATCCTACAATGAGCAGTTCTTC
TRBJ1-2	TRBV6-6	-	-	CASRVTDYYGYTF	TGTGCCAGCAGAGTGACAGATTACTATGGCTACACCTTC
TRBJ1-2	TRBV19	-	-	CASIRGLGYGYTF	TGTGCCAGTATTAGGGGATTGGGCTATGGCTACACCTTC
TRBJ2-3	TRBV6-4	TRBD2	few	CASSLAGGSDTQYF	TGTGCCAGCAGTCTAGCGGGAGGATCAGATACGCAGTATTTT
TRBJ1-4	TRBV4-2	-	-	CASSQEQANEKLFF	TGTGCCAGCAGCCAAGAACAGGCTAATGAAAAACTGTTTTTT
TRBJ2-1	TRBV7-8	TRBD2	-	CASSSTRLAVNNEQFF	TGTGCCAGCAGCTCAACTCGACTAGCGGTTAACAATGAGCAGTTCTTC
TRBJ2-6	TRBV5-1	-	-	CASSPNSGANVLTF	TGCGCCAGCAGCCCAAACTCTGGGGCCAACGTCCTGACTTTC
TRBJ2-1	TRBV18	TRBD2	-	CASSSGLAGGLGEQFF	TGTGCCAGCTCTTCTGGACTAGCGGGAGGGCTAGGTGAGCAGTTCTTC
TRBJ1-2	TRBV30	TRBD1	-	CAWSVRDRGVHTF	TGTGCCTGGAGTGTCCGGGACAGGGGAGTACACACCTTC
TRBJ1-5	TRBV3-1/TRBV3-2	-	-	CASSPGDAPQHF	TGTGCCAGCAGCCCAGGGGACGCGCCCCAGCATTTT
TRBJ2-1	TRBV6-5	TRBD1	-	CASSRDRAYNEQFF	TGTGCCAGCAGCCGGGACAGAGCTTACAATGAGCAGTTCTTC
TRBJ2-5	TRBV6-6	TRBD2	-	CASVGLAGRTAETQYF	TGTGCCAGCGTCGGACTAGCGGGGCGAACGGCGGAGACCCAGTACTTC
TRBJ2-2	TRBV24-1	TRBD2	-	CATSGTAGVGELFF	TGTGCCACCAGTGGGACCGCGGGAGTCGGGGAGCTGTTTTTT
TRBJ1-5	TRBV21-1	-	-	CASSKGPTRDREGNQPQHF	TGTGCCAGCAGCAAAGGCCCGACCAGGGACAGGGAAGGCAATCAGCCCCAGCATTTT
TRBJ1-5	TRBV4-1	TRBD1	-	CASSEGTGVSNQPQHF	TGCGCCAGCAGCGAAGGGACAGGGGTTTCCAATCAGCCCCAGCATTTT
TRBJ2-3	TRBV28	-	-	CASSLPTGLGDTQYF	TGTGCCAGCAGTTTACCGACAGGTCTTGGAGATACGCAGTATTTT
TRBJ1-3	TRBV30	TRBD1	-	CAWSVQGGVSGNTIYF	TGTGCCTGGAGTGTACAGGGGGGAGTCTCTGGAAACACCATATATTTT
TRBJ2-6	TRBV11-2	-	-	CASSSIMGKNNVLTF	TGTGCCAGCAGTTCGATTATGGGCAAAAACAACGTCCTGACTTTC
TRBJ2-1	TRBV24-1	TRBD1	once	CATSDPGGVIQFF	TGTGCCACCAGTGATCCAGGGGGTGTCATCCAGTTCTTC
TRBJ1-1	TRBV6-2/TRBV6-3	-	-	CASSYQGRIMNTEAFF	TGTGCCAGCAGTTACCAGGGGCGGATAATGAACACTGAAGCTTTCTTT
TRBJ1-3	TRBV5-6	-	-	CASSPFRRVFSGNTIYF	TGTGCCAGCAGCCCTTTCCGCCGGGTCTTCTCTGGAAACACCATATATTTT
TRBJ1-2	TRBV2	TRBD1	-	CASSSGTGVGYTF	TGTGCCAGCAGTTCCGGGACAGGGGTAGGCTACACCTTC
TRBJ2-3	TRBV11-2	TRBD1	-	CASSHEIQGAGDTQYF	TGTGCCAGCAGCCATGAGATACAGGGGGCCGGAGATACGCAGTATTTT
TRBJ2-5	TRBV11-2	-	-	CASSLQKGQETQYF	TGTGCCAGCAGCCTACAAAAGGGGCAAGAGACCCAGTACTTC
TRBJ1-3	TRBV3-1/TRBV3-2	-	-	CASSPVRSSGNTIYF	TGTGCCAGCAGCCCCGTAAGGAGCTCTGGAAACACCATATATTTT
TRBJ1-2	TRBV30	-	-	CAWSVRGRNYGYTF	TGTGCCTGGAGTGTGAGAGGGCGGAACTATGGCTACACCTTC
TRBJ1-1	TRBV30	-	-	CAWSRDRTNTEAFF	TGTGCCTGGAGTCGAGACAGGACGAACACTGAAGCTTTCTTT
TRBJ2-5	TRBV18	-	-	CASSPREETQYF	TGTGCCAGCTCCCCTAGGGAGGAGACCCAGTACTTC
TRBJ2-1	TRBV7-3	TRBD2	-	CASSQPGTSGDYNEQFF	TGTGCCAGCAGCCAACCCGGGACTAGCGGGGACTACAATGAGCAGTTCTTC
TRBJ1-5	TRBV28	TRBD1	-	CASGDRFNQPQHF	TGTGCCAGCGGGGACAGGTTTAATCAGCCCCAGCATTTT
TRBJ2-3	TRBV7-9	-	-	CASSLGTSTDTQYF	TGTGCCAGCAGCTTGGGGACTAGCACAGATACGCAGTATTTT